Shown below are 10 T cell receptor beta chains from a single sample sequenced in a study of blood T cells in healthy people across ages. It was with a sample-barcoded 5' primer and a J-beta primer mix that a second PCR of about 7 to 12 cycles was run. TCRdb redid the calling of the 5' RACE reads with MiXCR, one entry per CDR3 protein. The table has roughly 1 million distinct CDR3 sequences, 25% seen once. These data also featured in a second study, about T cells of mothers and their children.

The sequencing input was blood. These receptors were obtained from a girl aged 2 to 9 in good health.

This sequence joins TRBV9 and TRBJ2-5, with D unclear. The germline V gene encodes CDR1 SGDLS and CDR2 YYNGEE. The CDR3 extends over 13 amino acids. V was clipped by 2 bases and J by 0 bases, with 5 bases between them. In DNA form, the CDR3 reads TGTGCCAGCAGCGTGAACCACCAAGAGACCCAGTACTTC. This gives the protein CASSVNHQETQYF. The entire variable domain, with the rest obtained from reference TRBV9 and TRBJ2-5, is as follows: DSGVTQTPKHLITATGQRVTLRCSPRSGDLSVYWYQQSLDQGLQFLIQYYNGEERAKGNILERFSAQQFPDLHSELNLSSLELGDSALYFCASSVNHQETQYFGPGTRLLVL.

The V call is TRBV7-9, the J call TRBJ2-7; D is unclear. CDR3 length equals 16 residues. V was pared by 5 bases and J by 0 bases, with 17 bases between. Germline assignment: CDR1 SEHNR and CDR2 FQNEAQ (reference sequence). CDR3 sequence reads: CASSVELASHSYEQYF. CDR3 sequence (DNA): TGTGCCAGCAGCGTCGAATTAGCTTCCCACTCCTACGAGCAGTACTTC.

This clonotype was seen more than once but under ten times. This chain connects TRBV7-3 to TRBJ1-1; D gene uncertain. CDR3 length: 13 residues. Germline CDR1 SGHTA, CDR2 FQGTGA. V gave up 4 bases and J gave up 8 bases, with 14 bases separating them. CDR3 sequence: CASSSATGLEAFF. The DNA of the CDR3 is TGTGCCAGCAGCTCCGCAACGGGTCTCGAAGCTTTCTTT. The complete variable domain, with remaining parts taken from reference TRBV7-3 and TRBJ1-1, reads GAGVSQTPSNKVTEKGKYVELRCDPISGHTALYWYRQSLGQGPEFLIYFQGTGAADDSGLPNDRFFAVRPEGSVSTLKIQRTERGDSAVYLCASSSATGLEAFFGQGTRLTVV.

This clonotype showed up just a few times. The gene calls are TRBV29-1 and TRBJ2-3; no clear D. The CDR3 consists of 13 residues. V shed 5 bases and J shed 2 bases, with 11 bases lying between them. From germline, CDR1 is SQVTM and CDR2 ANQGSEA. CDR3 nucleotides: TGCAGCGTTCTGCCTGGTGCCACAGATACGCAGTATTTT. Protein product: CSVLPGATDTQYF.

The chain recombines TRBV20-1 with TRBJ2-3, with D perhaps TRBD1 (6 bases). Trimming took 5 bases from V and 4 from J, leaving 19 bases between them. The CDR3 loop spans 15 amino acids. Germline values: CDR1 DFQATT, CDR2 SNEGSKA (reference sequence). CDR3 DNA: TGCAGTGCTCCCAGCAGGGGATCCTACGCAGATACGCAGTATTTT. Protein: CSAPSRGSYADTQYF.

This clonotype was picked up a small number of times. The chain joins TRBV12-3 or TRBV12-4 to TRBJ2-5; weak D call: TRBD1 (7 bases). The CDR3 runs to 15 residues. V lost 6 bases and J 2 bases, leaving 16 bases between the germline ends. The CDR3 DNA is TGTGCCAGCAGGGGGGGACAGCTTAAACAAGAGACCCAGTACTTC. Its translation is CASRGGQLKQETQYF.

This clonotype was counted between two and nine times. This chain links TRBV7-9 with TRBJ2-5; 7 bases align to TRBD2. The germline V gene has CDR1 SEHNR and CDR2 FQNEAQ (reference sequence). The CDR3 has 14 residues. J gave up 5 bases and V 5 bases, and 8 bases lay outside the gene matches. CDR3 residues: CASSPPTSEETQYF. CDR3 nucleotides: TGTGCCAGCAGCCCCCCTACTAGCGAGGAGACCCAGTACTTC. The full variable domain, its missing parts supplied by reference TRBV7-9 and TRBJ2-5, is DTGVSQNPRHKITKRGQNVTFRCDPISEHNRLYWYRQTLGQGPEFLTYFQNEAQLEKSRLLSDRFSAERPKGSFSTLEIQRTEQGDSAMYLCASSPPTSEETQYFGPGTRLLVL.

The rearrangement links TRBV7-6 to TRBJ2-2, with D perhaps matching TRBD2 (7 bases). This CDR3 region has 17 residues. The V gene's germline CDR1 is SGHVS and CDR2 FNYEAQ. Trimming left V 3 bases short and J 1 base short, with 15 bases between. In DNA, the CDR3 is TGTGCCAGCAGCTTCACCCCAGGGGAGGGGAACACCGGGGAGCTGTTTTTT. As protein: CASSFTPGEGNTGELFF.

Only a few counts were recorded for this clonotype. The chain recombines TRBV6-5 with TRBJ1-4, with D possibly matching TRBD1 (5 bases). CDR3 size: 13 residues. Per germline, CDR1 MNHEY and CDR2 SVGAGI. The V gene lost 6 bases and the J gene lost 5 bases, with 10 bases spanning the gap. The CDR3 protein is CASRPQGNEKLFF. The DNA for the CDR3 is TGTGCCAGCAGACCCCAGGGAAATGAAAAACTGTTTTTT.

The rearrangement links TRBV4-1 to TRBJ1-3; D is ambiguous. Looked up from germline, CDR1 is MGHRA and CDR2 is YSYEKL. With 4 bases removed from V and 0 bases from J, the gap between germline ends came to 10 bases. The CDR3 extends over 15 amino acids. The CDR3 region is CASSLLSGSGNTIYF. The CDR3 DNA reads as TGCGCCAGCAGCCTCCTATCGGGCTCTGGAAACACCATATATTTT.